This T cell receptor (beta chain) was sequenced for a study of T cell responses to AZD1222 COVID-19 vaccine. In the study overall: Second-dose intervals near 4 or 12 weeks were combined. Study conclusions and caveats: Donors skewed white British and female; clonal diversity was possibly underestimated. There were vaccine-associated CD4 TCRs across spike, dominant at 160-218 and 743-854.

The data were produced by immunoSEQ multiplex PCR, yet TCRdb's version contains in-frame clones alone and is incomplete. This sample yields 100,000 to 150,000 clones, of which 80% to 90% are seen a single time; around 1.5% belongs to the top ten. A remark on this clone: Its antigen is not known.

V lost 4 bases to trimming and J lost 0 bases, with 14 bases between them. Germline CDR1 reads MDHEN; CDR2 reads SYDVKM. The CDR3 length is 16 residues. This sample comprised peripheral blood, obtained on day 0 of AZD1222 vaccination. The source of this sequence is an adult in good health. This chain links TRBV28 with TRBJ2-3; D might be TRBD1 or TRBD2, each matching 5 bases. The CDR3 loop is CASSWDQAYSTDTQYF. The DNA of the CDR3 is TGTGCCAGCAGTTGGGACCAAGCCTATAGCACAGATACGCAGTATTTT. The variable domain in full, with the rest retrieved from reference TRBV28 and TRBJ2-3, is DVKVTQSSRYLVKRTGEKVFLECVQDMDHENMFWYRQDPGLGLRLIYFSYDVKMKEKGDIPEGYSVSREKKERFSLILESASTNQTSMYLCASSWDQAYSTDTQYFGPGTRLTVL.